This T cell receptor (beta chain) was captured by sequencing in a study of blood T cell repertoires in COVID-19. Original methodology: Reference gene primer amplification gave nucleated cell count estimates. The table came from immunoSEQ multiplex PCR; TCRdb's copy has only in-frame clones and leaves some out. Clone size and the V and J calls come from that table; the DNA yielded D and trimming. The table has around 250,000 clones, about 88% seen once; the top ten hold less than 4%. CDR1 and CDR2 from the germline V gene are SGHRS and YFSETQ. V was pared by 5 bases and J by 7 bases, with 24 bases between. The CDR3 length is 16 residues.

This receptor was taken from a man younger than 35 with active or convalescent COVID-19. The chain combines TRBV5-1 with TRBJ1-1, with D perhaps TRBD1 (6 bases). What was sequenced was peripheral blood. This CDR3 is CASRSQPGHRLYEAFF. The CDR3 DNA reads as TGCGCCAGCAGATCCCAACCGGGACACAGACTTTATGAAGCTTTCTTT.